The clone carrying this TCR beta chain was seen once. The antigen is undetermined. The PCR contained 60 Vbeta and 13 Jbeta primers. The repertoire was sequenced with immunoSEQ multiplex PCR; TCRdb's copy has only in-frame clones and lacks some. The table records roughly 60,000 clones, around three quarters of them present only once. The data were taken from a study of cytomegalovirus exposure and HLA in healthy donors. Study-wide results and caveats: A cluster of highly shared sequence variants was likely a sequencing artifact. After further analysis at a later stage, 16,951 TCR beta sequences were associated with HLA alleles at 0.05 false discovery rate. Segments of the TCR beta V type were, in most cases, productive about 87% or about 30% of the time in an earlier analysis.

The specimen was PBMCs. The receptor was isolated from a woman between 40 and 55 years old in good health and CMV-seropositive.

The CDR3 reads CASSVGGRSVEPQHF. In DNA form, the CDR3 reads TGTGCCAGCAGCGTAGGAGGGCGGAGTGTCGAGCCCCAGCATTTT. The chain is built from TRBV9 and TRBJ1-5; D gene ambiguous. The CDR3 runs to 15 residues. V was clipped by 0 bases and J by 8 bases, with 15 bases between them. The germline gives CDR1 SGDLS, CDR2 YYNGEE. Complete variable domain (other parts from reference TRBV9 and TRBJ1-5): DSGVTQTPKHLITATGQRVTLRCSPRSGDLSVYWYQQSLDQGLQFLIQYYNGEERAKGNILERFSAQQFPDLHSELNLSSLELGDSALYFCASSVGGRSVEPQHFGDGTRLSIL.